What follows are 21 T cell receptor beta chains derived from one specimen sequenced in a study of PD-1 blockade in mismatch repair-deficient tumors (dated by TCRdb to the late 2010s). Preparation of the library involved the immunoSEQ multiplex PCR assay. Entries here come from immuneACCESS through TCRdb and include only in-frame sequences with V and J called. Some clones fail to appear in such tables; in the studies checked, an unresolved V gene covers under half of the shortfall, and the cause of the remainder is unknown. This sample lists 38,000 or so clones; around 84% were detected once. The leading ten clones occupy around 3.9% of the sample. The sequences come from peripheral blood, collected around 75 weeks after starting pembrolizumab. The source is an adult with mismatch repair-deficient cancer.

The J gene is TRBJ2-3, the V gene TRBV5-1; 12 bases fit TRBD2. Germline V gene lookup returns CDR1 SGHRS and CDR2 YFSETQ. CDR3 length equals 16 residues. The junction had 5 bases not matched to a gene; V was cut back by 0 bases and J by 6 bases. The CDR3 sequence is CASSLGLAGVPDTQYF. The CDR3, as DNA: TGCGCCAGCAGCTTGGGACTAGCGGGAGTCCCCGATACGCAGTATTTT.

In its sample, this clone was seen once. The CDR3 is CASSSRVTTEAFF. In DNA form, the CDR3 reads TGTGCCAGCAGTTCCAGGGTGACCACTGAAGCTTTCTTT. This chain connects TRBV6-5 to TRBJ1-1, with a weak D call TRBD1 (5 bases). The CDR3 has 13 residues. The germline CDR1 and CDR2 sequences are MNHEY and SVGAGI. Trimming pared 4 bases from V and 4 bases from J, leaving 10 bases between.

CDR3 nucleotide sequence: TGTGCCAGCAGCGAACAGGTGAACACTGAAGCTTTCTTT. This gives the protein CASSEQVNTEAFF. The chain has TRBV11-3 and TRBJ1-1, with TRBD1 as a possible D gene (5 bases). The V gene lost 5 bases and the J gene lost 0 bases, with 7 bases spanning the gap. The CDR3 runs 13 residues. The germline V gene has CDR1 SGHNT and CDR2 YENEEA.

The chain has TRBV25-1 and TRBJ1-1; D gene uncertain. The V gene lost 1 base and the J gene lost 4 bases, with 13 bases spanning the gap. Germline values: CDR1 MGHDK, CDR2 SYGVNS. CDR3 length: 15 residues. The CDR3 protein is CASSELRWGVTEAFF. CDR3 nucleotides: TGTGCCAGCAGTGAATTAAGGTGGGGAGTCACTGAAGCTTTCTTT. The whole variable domain, remainder taken from reference TRBV25-1 and TRBJ1-1, is EADIYQTPRYLVIGTGKKITLECSQTMGHDKMYWYQQDPGMELHLIHYSYGVNSTEKGDLSSESTVSRIRTEHFPLTLESARPSHTSQYLCASSELRWGVTEAFFGQGTRLTVV.

CDR3 DNA: TGTGCCAGCAGCGATGAACAGGGGGCAATTGTGACCCAGTACTTC. Translating it yields CASSDEQGAIVTQYF. The gene calls are TRBV9 and TRBJ2-5, with 9 bases that match TRBD1. The V gene's germline CDR1 is SGDLS and CDR2 YYNGEE. The V and J ends lost 3 bases and 7 bases, in that order; junction bases with no gene match: 10. CDR3 length equals 15 residues. The full variable domain, in which reference TRBV9 and TRBJ2-5 provide the parts outside the CDR3, is DSGVTQTPKHLITATGQRVTLRCSPRSGDLSVYWYQQSLDQGLQFLIQYYNGEERAKGNILERFSAQQFPDLHSELNLSSLELGDSALYFCASSDEQGAIVTQYFGPGTRLLVL.

The V call is TRBV6-5, the J call TRBJ1-2; D unresolved. The germline V and J ends were trimmed by 6 bases and 0 bases, with 8 bases remaining between them. Germline V gene data show CDR1 as MNHEY and CDR2 as SVGAGI. The length of the CDR3 is 13 residues. CDR3 loop: CASSPGTNYGYTF. DNA for the CDR3: TGTGCCAGCAGCCCCGGAACTAACTATGGCTACACCTTC.

The chain is built from TRBV27 and TRBJ2-1; 8 bases are a match to TRBD1. V dropped 6 bases and J dropped 4; count of bases not matched to a gene: 8. Germline CDR1 reads MNHEY; CDR2 reads SMNVEV (reference sequence). The CDR3 contains 15 residues. The CDR3 DNA follows: TGTGCCAGCAGACTTACAGGGGGATGGTACAATGAGCAGTTCTTC. It specifies CASRLTGGWYNEQFF.

The chain links TRBV7-2 to TRBJ2-5; D is perhaps TRBD2 (6 bases). Between the trimmed V and J ends, which lost 5 bases and 4 bases, there was a span of 17 bases. The germline gives CDR1 SGHTA, CDR2 FQGNSA. CDR3 length: 15 amino acids. CDR3 DNA sequence: TGTGCCAGCAGCAACTCTAGCAGCGGGCGAGAGACCCAGTACTTC. This translates into CASSNSSSGRETQYF.

This chain joins TRBV4-3 and TRBJ2-7, with 13 bases identical to TRBD2. Germline values: CDR1 LGHNA, CDR2 YSLEER. The J segment lost 2 bases and the V segment lost 0 bases, leaving 4 bases of the junction unmatched. This CDR3 contains 17 residues. CDR3 DNA: TGCGCCAGCAGCCAAGATTCGGGGACTAGCGGGACCTACGAGCAGTACTTC. As protein: CASSQDSGTSGTYEQYF.

This clone was recorded once. The chain uses TRBV11-3 and TRBJ2-5, with 9 bases identical to TRBD2. This CDR3 spans 16 amino acids. CDR1 is SGHNT, CDR2 YENEEA, per germline. The ends lost 1 base at V and 2 bases at J; junction bases unmatched: 5. CDR3 residues: CASSLVSGRSQETQYF. For the CDR3, the DNA is TGTGCCAGCAGCTTAGTAAGCGGGAGGTCACAAGAGACCCAGTACTTC.

V gene TRBV7-4 combines with J gene TRBJ2-1; D might be TRBD2 (6 bases). The length of the CDR3 is 13 residues. V lost 5 bases and J 5 bases, leaving 10 bases between the germline ends. The germline CDR1 and CDR2 sequences are SGHVT and SQSDAQ. The CDR3 nucleotides read TGTGCCAGCAGCCTACTAGCCCACAATGAGCAGTTCTTC. Amino acid sequence: CASSLLAHNEQFF.

The CDR3: CASSAMWSGGLDTQYF. In nucleotides, the CDR3 is TGTGCCAGCAGTGCTATGTGGTCGGGCGGGTTGGATACGCAGTATTTT. The chain joins TRBV2 to TRBJ2-3; a possible D gene is TRBD2 (5 bases). CDR1 is SNHLY and CDR2 is FYNNEI in the germline V gene. The CDR3 is 16 residues long. V lost 4 bases to trimming and J lost 6 bases, with 20 bases between them.

The V and J genes are TRBV19 and TRBJ1-5; maybe TRBD1 (5 bases). CDR3 length: 16 residues. Trimming pared 3 bases from V and 5 bases from J, leaving 17 bases between. In germline, CDR1 is LNHDA, CDR2 SQIVND (reference sequence). Written as DNA, the CDR3 is TGTGCCAGTAGTATTGGGGGTGGCAGGGTTTATCAGCCCCAGCATTTT. Protein: CASSIGGGRVYQPQHF.

V is TRBV29-1 and J is TRBJ2-7; 8 bases align to TRBD2. This CDR3 comprises 16 residues. V dropped 1 base and J dropped 3; count of bases not matched to a gene: 11. Germline values: CDR1 SQVTM, CDR2 ANQGSEA. The CDR3: CSVEGVLREDIYEQYF. CDR3 DNA sequence: TGCAGCGTTGAAGGAGTTTTGCGGGAGGACATCTACGAGCAGTACTTC.

This chain connects TRBV10-3 to TRBJ2-3; the D call may be TRBD1 or TRBD2 (5 bases each). The CDR3 totals 14 residues. CDR1 and CDR2 (germline): ENHRY, SYGVKD. The germline V and J ends were trimmed by 0 bases and 8 bases, with 12 bases remaining between them. The CDR3 region is CAISESKGRGTQYF. CDR3 DNA sequence: TGTGCCATCAGTGAGTCCAAGGGGAGAGGTACGCAGTATTTT.

This chain uses TRBV10-3 with TRBJ1-4; maybe TRBD1 (5 bases). With 4 bases removed from V and 3 bases from J, the gap between germline ends came to 9 bases. CDR1 and CDR2 from the germline V gene are ENHRY and SYGVKD. The CDR3 totals 14 residues. The CDR3 DNA is TGTGCCATCAGTGCAGGGCTATCTAATGAAAAACTGTTTTTT. It yields the protein CAISAGLSNEKLFF.

This chain uses TRBV15 with TRBJ1-5, with D unclear. CDR3 length: 15 residues. Germline CDR1 LNHNV, CDR2 YYDKDF (reference sequence). V lost 3 bases, J lost 0 bases, and 9 bases lay in between. The CDR3 nucleotides are TGTGCCACCAGCAGGTTTACAAGTAGCAATCAGCCCCAGCATTTT. It encodes CATSRFTSSNQPQHF.

This CDR3 is CASSATSGSRYEQYF. DNA for the CDR3: TGTGCCAGCAGCGCGACTAGCGGGAGTCGGTACGAGCAGTACTTC. The V call is TRBV7-2, the J call TRBJ2-7, with TRBD2 identical over 12 bases. The CDR3 covers 15 residues. With 5 bases clipped from V and 4 bases from J, the junction kept 6 bases outside the gene matches. Per the germline V gene, CDR1 is SGHTA and CDR2 is FQGNSA.

The genes are TRBV6-1 and TRBJ2-7, with D perhaps being TRBD1 or TRBD2 (6 bases each). Germline CDR1 is MNHNS and CDR2 is SASEGT. This CDR3 is built from 14 residues. V lost 1 base and J lost 7, with 14 bases in between. The CDR3 sequence: CASSEDQGRREQYF. The CDR3 DNA follows: TGTGCCAGCAGTGAAGACCAGGGGAGGCGAGAGCAGTACTTC.

This chain uses TRBV9 with TRBJ2-3; 11 nucleotides line up with TRBD1. The germline CDR1 and CDR2 sequences are SGDLS and YYNGEE. V was pared by 0 bases and J by 2 bases, with 5 bases of the junction left unmatched. The CDR3 has 17 amino acids. The CDR3: CASSVGDRGTYTDTQYF. The CDR3 DNA reads TGTGCCAGCAGCGTAGGGGACAGGGGGACCTACACAGATACGCAGTATTTT.

The chain carries TRBV7-2 and TRBJ2-1, with 12 bases lining up with TRBD2. The V gene end was trimmed by 5 bases and the J gene end by 9 bases; junction bases not matched to a gene: 8. Looked up from germline, CDR1 is SGHTA and CDR2 is FQGNSA. This CDR3 comprises 15 residues. This CDR3 reads CASSVSSGRAGEQFF. The CDR3 nucleotides are TGTGCCAGCAGCGTATCTAGCGGGAGGGCCGGTGAGCAGTTCTTC.